The T cell receptor (beta chain) under discussion was sequenced for a study of T cell repertoires in cytomegalovirus infection. On the study more broadly: From public TCR beta signatures came an indication of both CMV infection and matching HLA type.

This clonotype was counted only a few times. Antigen: not known. Germline V gives CDR1 MGHRA, CDR2 YSYEKL. V lost 0 bases and J lost 1, with 12 bases in between. This CDR3 is 16 amino acids long. TCRdb independently ran MiXCR on the reads; one entry per CDR3 protein. This sample has a few hundred thousand distinct CDR3 sequences, with just under 30% found just once. This clonotype was sampled from a human donor in good health (CMV status not recorded). Some clones in this sample may be carry-over from other donors' samples. The chain employs TRBV4-1 and TRBJ1-2; D is possibly TRBD1 (5 bases). The sample in question was cultured PBMCs, obtained from culture after CMV antigen stimulation. For the CDR3, the DNA is TGCGCCAGCAGCCAAGATCCTGGGGGTTATAACTATGGCTACACCTTC. Protein product: CASSQDPGGYNYGYTF.